Below are 29 T cell receptor beta chains sequenced from a single sample in a study of T cells after yellow fever vaccination. TCRdb passed the 5' RACE reads through MiXCR, listing each CDR3 protein once. The sample comprises just under 600,000 distinct CDR3 sequences, about 13% of which are singletons, and about 14% rests with the top ten. This specimen consisted of PBMCs, obtained on the day of the yellow fever booster vaccination. These TCRs come from a man aged 25 to 40 who received the YFV17D yellow fever vaccine.

The V gene is TRBV6-5, the J gene TRBJ1-2; no clear D. This CDR3 is 15 amino acids long. Per the germline V gene, CDR1 is MNHEY and CDR2 is SVGAGI. Trimming shortened V by 2 bases and J by 8 bases, and 18 bases separated the two germline ends. CDR3 coding DNA: TGTGCCAGCAGTTACGTGCAAGGGCTGGGCTTCGGCTACACCTTC. This sequence encodes CASSYVQGLGFGYTF.

This clonotype was counted between two and nine times. CDR3 region: CSALLGASYNEQFF. The CDR3 DNA is TGCAGTGCTCTGTTAGGGGCCTCCTACAATGAGCAGTTCTTC. The V and J genes are TRBV20-1 and TRBJ2-1, with D maybe TRBD1 (5 bases). Germline CDR1 and CDR2: DFQATT and SNEGSKA (reference sequence). Trimming stripped 5 bases from V and 0 bases from J, with 11 bases between. The CDR3 is 14 residues long.

This chain connects TRBV5-1 to TRBJ2-5; TRBD2 matches at 8 bases. CDR1 SGHRS and CDR2 YFSETQ come from the germline V gene. CDR3 length: 13 residues. With V trimmed by 3 bases and J by 5 bases, 3 bases remained unmatched. CDR3 coding DNA: TGCGCCAGCAGCTCGCGGGGGGCCGAGACCCAGTACTTC. Protein product: CASSSRGAETQYF.

The genes are TRBV20-1 and TRBJ2-3; 11 bases match TRBD2. Per germline, CDR1 DFQATT and CDR2 SNEGSKA (reference sequence). The CDR3 extends over 13 amino acids. The CDR3: CSRLAGSDDTQYF. The CDR3 DNA follows: TGCAGCCGACTAGCGGGGAGCGATGATACGCAGTATTTT.

This clonotype occurred once. This rearrangement joins TRBV19 to TRBJ2-3, with D possibly being TRBD1 or TRBD2 (5 bases each). Germline V gives CDR1 LNHDA, CDR2 SQIVND (reference sequence). V was clipped by 1 base and J by 2 bases, with 7 bases between them. The CDR3 sequence is 14 residues long. CDR3 in amino acids: CASSIVGTTDTQYF. CDR3 in DNA: TGTGCCAGTAGTATAGTGGGGACCACAGATACGCAGTATTTT.

This clonotype was found a few times. The chain joins TRBV7-6 to TRBJ1-1; D perhaps matches TRBD1 (5 bases). This CDR3 comprises 14 residues. In germline, CDR1 is SGHVS, CDR2 FNYEAQ. Trimming shortened V by 5 bases and J by 5 bases, and 15 bases separated the two germline ends. CDR3 in DNA: TGTGCCAGCAGCCTGGGACCCCGCGGTACTGAAGCTTTCTTT. Residues: CASSLGPRGTEAFF.

The chain uses TRBV20-1 and TRBJ1-6, with D perhaps matching TRBD1 (6 bases). V lost 6 bases and J lost 10, with 13 bases in between. The germline gives CDR1 DFQATT, CDR2 SNEGSKA (reference sequence). This CDR3 is 12 amino acids long. The CDR3 bases are TGCAGTGCCACCCAGGGGCTCTCACCCCTCCACTTT. This sequence encodes CSATQGLSPLHF.

The V and J genes are TRBV27 and TRBJ2-7; 8 bases agree with TRBD2. This CDR3 comprises 15 residues. The germline V gene encodes CDR1 MNHEY and CDR2 SMNVEV (reference sequence). Trimming removed 5 bases from V and 3 bases from J; junction bases left unmatched: 9. DNA of the CDR3: TGTGCCAGCAGTCCCGGAGCGGGAGCTGGCTACGAGCAGTACTTC. Its translation: CASSPGAGAGYEQYF.

The chain recombines TRBV11-2 with TRBJ1-1, with D hard to call. This CDR3 has 14 amino acids. The germline V gene encodes CDR1 SGHAT and CDR2 FQNNGV. V was cut by 5 bases and J by 0 bases, with 10 bases left in between. CDR3 sequence (DNA): TGTGCCAGCAGCCCCGCCAACATGAACACTGAAGCTTTCTTT. It translates to CASSPANMNTEAFF.

This clonotype was detected a few times. The V and J genes are TRBV7-2 and TRBJ2-1, with 7 nucleotides matching TRBD2. The germline V gene encodes CDR1 SGHTA and CDR2 FQGNSA. The CDR3 has 15 amino acids. Trimming at V came to 3 bases and at J to 2 bases, leaving 4 bases not matched to a gene. This CDR3 is CASSFWTSAYNEQFF. In DNA form, the CDR3 reads TGTGCCAGCAGCTTCTGGACTAGTGCCTACAATGAGCAGTTCTTC.

In this sample, this clonotype turned up a few times. This rearrangement joins TRBV5-5 to TRBJ1-2; 8 bases are a match to TRBD1. The germline CDR1 and CDR2 sequences are SGHKS and YYEKEE (reference sequence). V lost 3 bases, J lost 8 bases, and 9 bases stayed unmatched. The CDR3 sequence is 14 residues long. This chain's CDR3 is CASSSGTGVSGYTF. As DNA, the CDR3 is TGTGCCAGCAGCTCCGGGACAGGCGTCAGCGGCTACACCTTC.

This clonotype was seen a handful of times. The J gene is TRBJ2-7, the V gene TRBV4-3; unclear D gene. The germline V gene has CDR1 LGHNA and CDR2 YSLEER. The CDR3 spans 18 residues. The V and J ends lost 6 bases and 3 bases respectively, with 27 bases between them. For the CDR3, the DNA is TGCGCCAGCAGTCCTGATACCACCTACAGCATCCCTTACTACGAGCAGTACTTC. Its translation is CASSPDTTYSIPYYEQYF.

This clonotype was counted at least ten times. The rearrangement uses TRBV15 and TRBJ2-5; D unresolved. The CDR3 consists of 14 residues. Looked up from germline, CDR1 is LNHNV and CDR2 is YYDKDF (reference sequence). V was trimmed by 0 bases and J by 5 bases, leaving 10 bases between them. The CDR3 DNA reads as TGTGCCACCAGCAGAGATCGAACTTTGGAGACCCAGTACTTC. Translated, it gives CATSRDRTLETQYF.

The chain recombines TRBV20-1 with TRBJ2-1; D is ambiguous. V lost 1 base and J lost 1, with 14 bases in between. The CDR3 has 16 amino acids. The germline CDR1 and CDR2 sequences are DFQATT and SNEGSKA (reference sequence). CDR3 region: CSARVLGGGSYNEQFF. The CDR3 coding sequence is TGCAGTGCTAGAGTCTTAGGCGGTGGGTCCTACAATGAGCAGTTCTTC.

In its sample, this clonotype was seen a few times. The chain has TRBV24-1 and TRBJ2-3; D possibly matches TRBD1 or TRBD2 (5 bases each). The germline V and J ends were trimmed by 3 bases and 2 bases, with 26 bases remaining between them. This CDR3 contains 20 residues. Germline lookup yields CDR1 KGHDR and CDR2 SFDVKD. The CDR3 loop is CATSDPRPGTGKVPTDTQYF. CDR3 DNA sequence: TGTGCCACCAGTGATCCACGTCCCGGGACGGGGAAGGTACCCACAGATACGCAGTATTTT.

This clonotype appeared many times. The genes are TRBV7-3 and TRBJ2-1; a possible D gene is TRBD1 (5 bases). The V gene's germline CDR1 is SGHTA and CDR2 FQGTGA. The V gene lost 1 base and the J gene lost 4 bases, with 11 bases spanning the gap. The CDR3 is 15 amino acids. DNA of the CDR3: TGTGCCAGCAGCTTAAATACAGGAGATTACAATGAGCAGTTCTTC. Amino acid sequence: CASSLNTGDYNEQFF. The full variable domain, its missing parts supplied by reference TRBV7-3 and TRBJ2-1, is GAGVSQTPSNKVTEKGKYVELRCDPISGHTALYWYRQSLGQGPEFLIYFQGTGAADDSGLPNDRFFAVRPEGSVSTLKIQRTERGDSAVYLCASSLNTGDYNEQFFGPGTRLTVL.

The V gene is TRBV20-1, the J gene TRBJ2-5; a weak D match, TRBD1 (5 bases). Between the trimmed V and J ends, which lost 6 bases and 3 bases, there was a span of 23 bases. Looked up from germline, CDR1 is DFQATT and CDR2 is SNEGSKA (reference sequence). CDR3 length: 16 amino acids. CDR3 region: CSATKDGAGPEETQYF. CDR3 DNA sequence: TGCAGTGCCACGAAGGATGGGGCAGGCCCTGAAGAGACCCAGTACTTC.

This chain connects TRBV20-1 to TRBJ2-7, with 7 nucleotides matching TRBD2. Germline loops: CDR1 DFQATT, CDR2 SNEGSKA (reference sequence). The CDR3 totals 13 residues. The junction had 6 bases not matched to a gene; V was cut back by 6 bases and J by 1 base. The CDR3 protein is CSAPGGVSYEQYF. DNA of the CDR3: TGCAGTGCCCCTGGGGGGGTTTCCTACGAGCAGTACTTC.

This clonotype occurred many times. This chain links TRBV12-3 or TRBV12-4 with TRBJ2-5; D is undetermined. The V end lost 2 bases, the J end lost 4 bases, and 8 bases lay between the germline ends. This CDR3 is 13 amino acids long. In DNA, the CDR3 is TGTGCCAGCAGTTTAAGCACTGGAGAGACCCAGTACTTC. Its protein is CASSLSTGETQYF.

This clonotype has a handful of counts. The genes are TRBV2 and TRBJ2-7; D is tentatively TRBD1 or TRBD2 (5 bases each). Germline V gene data show CDR1 as SNHLY and CDR2 as FYNNEI. The V end lost 2 bases, the J end lost 5 bases, and 13 bases lay between the germline ends. This CDR3 spans 14 amino acids. The CDR3 DNA sequence: TGTGCCAGCAGTGAAAATTCCGGGACGCACGAGCAGTACTTC. Translated: CASSENSGTHEQYF.

This clonotype was detected ten times or more. The chain couples TRBV25-1 to TRBJ1-5; D may be TRBD1 (5 bases). Germline-derived CDR1 and CDR2 are MGHDK and SYGVNS. V gave up 6 bases and J gave up 5 bases, with 14 bases separating them. There are 14 residues in the CDR3. In DNA form, the CDR3 reads TGTGCCAGCAGGGAGGCGGGGACGGATCAGCCCCAGCATTTT. Encoded protein: CASREAGTDQPQHF.

This chain links TRBV27 with TRBJ2-2; D is unresolved. Germline-derived CDR1 and CDR2 are MNHEY and SMNVEV (reference sequence). CDR3 length equals 12 residues. V lost 3 bases and J 7 bases, leaving 6 bases between the germline ends. CDR3 residues: CASSLSHGELFF. The CDR3 DNA is TGTGCCAGCAGTTTGTCCCACGGGGAGCTGTTTTTT.

This clonotype was recorded a few times. V usage is TRBV6-6 and J usage is TRBJ2-5; D gene uncertain. The CDR3 is made up of 13 amino acids. V was pared by 2 bases and J by 0 bases, with 4 bases between. Germline CDR1 reads MNHNY; CDR2 reads SVGAGI (reference sequence). The CDR3 sequence is CASSYEYQETQYF. CDR3 nucleotides: TGTGCCAGCAGTTACGAGTACCAAGAGACCCAGTACTTC.

There are a few counts of this clonotype. V gene TRBV14 combines with J gene TRBJ1-1; tentatively, D is TRBD1 (5 bases). The CDR3 has 15 residues. V dropped 2 bases and J dropped 1 base, with 11 bases sitting between them. Germline-derived CDR1 and CDR2 are SGHDN and FVKESK. The CDR3 DNA sequence: TGTGCCAGCAGCCAATTGGGGGTCTCGAACACTGAAGCTTTCTTT. This gives the protein CASSQLGVSNTEAFF.

The chain uses TRBV12-3 or TRBV12-4 and TRBJ2-2; no clear D. The CDR3 loop spans 16 amino acids. Trimming shortened V by 6 bases and J by 4 bases, and 18 bases separated the two germline ends. This CDR3 reads CASSPRVVVGTGELFF. The DNA for the CDR3 is TGTGCCAGCAGCCCTAGGGTAGTGGTCGGCACCGGGGAGCTGTTTTTT.

This clonotype was recorded a few times. The rearrangement joins TRBV24-1 to TRBJ2-5; 7 bases map to TRBD2. The CDR3 contains 15 residues. V lost 5 bases to trimming and J lost 1 base; unmatched junction nucleotides: 6. Germline CDR1 and CDR2: KGHDR and SFDVKD. The CDR3 DNA reads as TGTGCCACCAGTGGTAATGGGGAGGGCCAAGAGACCCAGTACTTC. As protein: CATSGNGEGQETQYF.

This clonotype turned up a few times. The rearrangement uses TRBV19 and TRBJ1-1; a possible D gene is TRBD1 (5 bases). The V end was cut by 10 bases, the J end by 8 bases, with 14 bases between. This CDR3 is built from 11 residues. The germline CDR1 and CDR2 sequences are LNHDA and SQIVND (reference sequence). The CDR3 coding sequence is TGTGCCACAGGCTTTGGGACCGAAGCTTTCTTT. This codes for CATGFGTEAFF.

This clonotype showed up just a few times. This chain links TRBV28 with TRBJ2-5; TRBD2 aligns across 11 bases. With 2 bases clipped from V and 1 base from J, the junction kept 6 bases outside the gene matches. The CDR3 consists of 17 residues. Germline assignment: CDR1 MDHEN and CDR2 SYDVKM. The CDR3 nucleotides read TGTGCCAGCAGTTTACTAGCGGGAGGAAACTTCCAAGAGACCCAGTACTTC. Its protein product is CASSLLAGGNFQETQYF.

This clonotype has only a few counts. This sequence joins TRBV29-1 and TRBJ2-1; 9 bases fit TRBD1. The CDR3 totals 13 residues. With V trimmed by 3 bases and J by 3 bases, 0 bases remained unmatched. Per germline, CDR1 SQVTM and CDR2 ANQGSEA. DNA of the CDR3: TGCAGCGTTGAGACAGGGGGCTACAATGAGCAGTTCTTC. Protein product: CSVETGGYNEQFF.